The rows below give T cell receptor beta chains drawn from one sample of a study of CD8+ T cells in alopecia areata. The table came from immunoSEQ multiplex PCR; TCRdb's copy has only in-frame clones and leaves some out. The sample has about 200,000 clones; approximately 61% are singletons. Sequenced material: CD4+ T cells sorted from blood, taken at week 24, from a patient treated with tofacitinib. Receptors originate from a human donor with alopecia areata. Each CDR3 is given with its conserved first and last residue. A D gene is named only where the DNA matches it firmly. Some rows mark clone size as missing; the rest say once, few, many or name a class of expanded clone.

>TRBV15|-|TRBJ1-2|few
TGTGCCACCAGCACTAGGACGTCGGGCTATGGCTACACCTTC
CATSTRTSGYGYTF
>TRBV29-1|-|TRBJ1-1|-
TGCAGCGTCAGTCCACTATTAGAGAGTGAAGCTTTCTTT
CSVSPLLESEAFF
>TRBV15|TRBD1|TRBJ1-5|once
TGTGCCACCAGCAGTCACGAGGGGGCTCGTAATCAGCCCCAGCATTTT
CATSSHEGARNQPQHF
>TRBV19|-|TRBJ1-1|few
TGTGCCAGTAGTTTTGGTTTAGGGGGGACTGAAGCTTTCTTT
CASSFGLGGTEAFF
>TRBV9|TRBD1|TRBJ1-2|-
TGTGCCAGCAGCGGGTGGGACAGGTCATATGGCTACACCTTC
CASSGWDRSYGYTF
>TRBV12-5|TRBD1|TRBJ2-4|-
TGTGCTAGTGGTTTGCCCGGGACAGAAATTCAGTACTTC
CASGLPGTEIQYF
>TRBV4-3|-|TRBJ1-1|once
TGCGCCAGCAGCCCGAAGTTAAACACTGAAGCTTTCTTT
CASSPKLNTEAFF
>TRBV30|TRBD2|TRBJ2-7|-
TGTGCCTGGAGTCCGGGGGGTCGGTTCTACGAGCAGTACTTC
CAWSPGGRFYEQYF
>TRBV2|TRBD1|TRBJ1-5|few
TGTGCCAGCCAACCGGGACAGAACAATCAGCCCCAGCATTTT
CASQPGQNNQPQHF
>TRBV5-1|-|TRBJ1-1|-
TGCGCCAGCAGCTTGGATGAGGGCTTGAACACTGAAGCTTTCTTT
CASSLDEGLNTEAFF
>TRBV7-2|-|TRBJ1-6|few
TGTGCCAGCAGCCTAGAGGGAGTTTTCAATTCACCCCTCCACTTT
CASSLEGVFNSPLHF
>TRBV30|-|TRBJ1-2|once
TGTGCCTGGAGCGACATAGGACGGATAAACTATGGCTACACCTTC
CAWSDIGRINYGYTF
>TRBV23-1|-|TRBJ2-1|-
TGCGCCAGCAGTCAAGACACTCAGTTCTTC
CASSQDTQFF
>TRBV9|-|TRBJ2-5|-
TGTGCCAGCAGCGTAGGATTCCCTGGGACCCGTCAAGAGACCCAGTACTTC
CASSVGFPGTRQETQYF
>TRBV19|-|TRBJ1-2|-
TGTGCCAGTAGGTACCTTGATGGCTACACCTTC
CASRYLDGYTF
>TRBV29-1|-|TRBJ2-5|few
TGCAGCGTTGAAGGTGGACGGGAGACCCAGTACTTC
CSVEGGRETQYF
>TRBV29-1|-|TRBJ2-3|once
TGCAGCGTTGTGCGTAGGGGGAATCTGGAAGATACGCAGTATTTT
CSVVRRGNLEDTQYF
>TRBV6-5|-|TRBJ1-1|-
TGTGCCAGCAGTTACAGGCGTTCCACTGAAGCTTTCTTT
CASSYRRSTEAFF
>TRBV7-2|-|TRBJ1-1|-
TGTGCCAGCAGCTTTTCAGGTCCGAACACTGAAGCTTTCTTT
CASSFSGPNTEAFF
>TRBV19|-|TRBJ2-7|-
TGTGCCAGTAGTATCGGACAACTCGGGCACGAGCAGTACTTC
CASSIGQLGHEQYF
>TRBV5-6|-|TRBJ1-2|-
TGTGCCAGCAGCTTGGGTCAGGGGCTCGACTATGGCTACACCTTC
CASSLGQGLDYGYTF
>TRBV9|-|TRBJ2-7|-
TGTGCCAGCAGCGTAGGGTGGGCGGAGTTGTCCGAGCAGTACTTC
CASSVGWAELSEQYF
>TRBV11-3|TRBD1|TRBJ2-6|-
TGTGCCAGCAGCCCTACGGGACAGGCCACCCGAATCTCTGGGGCCAACGTCCTGACTTTC
CASSPTGQATRISGANVLTF
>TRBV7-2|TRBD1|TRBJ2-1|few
TGTGCCAGCAGCTTCATGAGGGGGCAGGGTGAGCAGTTCTTC
CASSFMRGQGEQFF
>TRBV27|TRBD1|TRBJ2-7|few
TGTGCCAGCAGTTTCACAGGGGTGGGGCCCTACGAGCAGTACTTC
CASSFTGVGPYEQYF
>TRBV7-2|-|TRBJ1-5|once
TGTGCCAGCAGCTTATGGGGCCGCTGGGATCAGCCCCAGCATTTT
CASSLWGRWDQPQHF
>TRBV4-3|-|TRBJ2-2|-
TGCGCCAGCAGCCAAGATCCCCTTCCCGGGGAGCTGTTTTTT
CASSQDPLPGELFF
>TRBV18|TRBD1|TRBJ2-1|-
TGTGCCAGCTCACGAGGACAGGGGTCCTACAATGAGCAGTTCTTC
CASSRGQGSYNEQFF
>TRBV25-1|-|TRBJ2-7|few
TGTGCCAGCAGTGTCTCCTACGAGCAGTACTTC
CASSVSYEQYF
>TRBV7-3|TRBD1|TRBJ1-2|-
TGTGCCAGCAGCTCCCACAGGGGGCAGGGCTACACCTTC
CASSSHRGQGYTF
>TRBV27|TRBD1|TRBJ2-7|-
TGTGCCAGCAGTTTAAGGTTCCCCGGGACAGTGAGCAGCGAGCAGTACTTC
CASSLRFPGTVSSEQYF
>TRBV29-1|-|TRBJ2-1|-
TGCAGCGCAAGCTACAATGAGCAGTTCTTC
CSASYNEQFF
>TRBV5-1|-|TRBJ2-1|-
TGCGCCAGCAGCCAGTTTGCAGGTTGGGGCAATGAGCAGTTCTTC
CASSQFAGWGNEQFF
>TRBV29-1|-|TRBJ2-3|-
TGCAGCGTTGAGGCGCTAGCGAAAAGCACAGATACGCAGTATTTT
CSVEALAKSTDTQYF
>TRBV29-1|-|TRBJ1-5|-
TGCAGCGTTCAGAACGGGGGAAATCAGCCCCAGCATTTT
CSVQNGGNQPQHF
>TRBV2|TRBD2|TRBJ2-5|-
TGTGCCAGCAGTGAAGGGACTAGCGGAGGGGAGACCCAGTACTTC
CASSEGTSGGETQYF
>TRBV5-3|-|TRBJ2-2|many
TGTGCCAGAAGCTTGGAAGCGGAGACGAACACCGGGGAGCTGTTTTTT
CARSLEAETNTGELFF
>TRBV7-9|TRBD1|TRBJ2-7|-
TGTGCCAGCAGCTCACAGGGGGCCTCCATCGAGCAGTACTTC
CASSSQGASIEQYF
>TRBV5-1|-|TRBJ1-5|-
TGCGCCAGCAGCTTGGTTGTTGGGGGCCCCCAGCATTTT
CASSLVVGGPQHF
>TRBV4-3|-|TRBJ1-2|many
TGCGCCAGCAGCCAAGATAACGGAGCCTATGGCTACACCTTC
CASSQDNGAYGYTF
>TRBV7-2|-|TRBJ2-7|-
TGTGCCAGCAGCTTTAACGGTGCTACCTACGAGCAGTACTTC
CASSFNGATYEQYF
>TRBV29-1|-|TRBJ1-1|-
TGCAGCGTTGAAGATCGATATAGGGGCACGGAAGCTTTCTTT
CSVEDRYRGTEAFF
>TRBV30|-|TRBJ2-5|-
TGTGCCTGGAGCCCATCGGAGACCCAGTACTTC
CAWSPSETQYF
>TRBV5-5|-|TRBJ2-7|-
TGTGCCAGCAGCCTTGGTGACGAGCAGTACTTC
CASSLGDEQYF
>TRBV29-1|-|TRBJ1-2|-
TGCAGCGTTGGAGGAGGGGATAACTATGGCTACACCTTC
CSVGGGDNYGYTF
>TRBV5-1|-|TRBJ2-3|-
TGCGCCAGCAGCTTAGTATTTCAGGGACCATTGGATACGCAGTATTTT
CASSLVFQGPLDTQYF
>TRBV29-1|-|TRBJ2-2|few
TGCAGCGCTCGGTCAGGGGCGGCCGGGGAGCTGTTTTTT
CSARSGAAGELFF
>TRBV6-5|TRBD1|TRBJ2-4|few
TGTGCCACCACGGGACAGGGAAACATTCAGTACTTC
CATTGQGNIQYF